This T cell receptor (beta chain) was identified during a study of beta chain features in type 1 diabetes. Whole-study findings and limits: A closer apparent resemblance between naive, central memory and Treg TCRB repertoires was seen in patients than in healthy donors. In all four CD4+ subsets, TCRB CDR3 length was significantly, moderately reduced in type 1 diabetes.

Points on this clone: As yet, its antigen is unknown.

Germline CDR1 SGHRS, CDR2 YFSETQ. There are 14 residues in the CDR3. With 0 bases removed from V and 2 bases from J, the gap between germline ends came to 8 bases. Via CD45RO/CCR7/CD25/CD127/CD95/CD27, cells of the CD4+ naive, central memory, regulatory and stem cell-like memory subsets were sorted. Expressed TCRB transcripts got sequenced, as all isolated RNA was reverse transcribed. An average of about 3.5 million reads was obtained for naive, central memory and regulatory T cell samples. The table came from immunoSEQ multiplex PCR; TCRdb's copy has only in-frame clones and leaves some out. The data contain some 270,000 clones, roughly 8% of them singletons.

The rearrangement uses TRBV5-1 and TRBJ1-2; D unresolved. The clonotype comes from a woman under 30 in good health. Sequencing was done on a sample of central memory CD4+ T cells from blood. CDR3 protein: CASSLETSNYGYTF. CDR3 in DNA: TGCGCCAGCAGCTTGGAAACCTCCAACTATGGCTACACCTTC.